The clone carrying this TCR beta chain has only a few counts. The target antigen is unknown. These data come from a study of naive and memory T cell subsets. Study-level results: Diversity fell and Gini index rose from naive through CM, EM, EMRA. Over 95% of naive TCR sequences appeared only once after error correction, unlike memory subsets. There was no ground truth to check naive and memory subset results.

Separate alpha and beta amplification began at the second PCR step. The germline CDR1 and CDR2 sequences are SGHDN and FVKESK. V shed 0 bases and J shed 0 bases, with 8 bases lying between them. The CDR3 is 15 amino acids. The beta constant-region primer was an equimolar mix of two oligonucleotides covering TRBC1 and TRBC2. Using its own MiXCR run on the UMI-ligation and nested PCR reads, TCRdb lists one record per CDR3 protein. Found here are some 83,000 distinct CDR3 sequences, 13% of them singletons; the top ten hold approximately 0.93%. This TCR was sampled from a human donor in good health. Sequencing input: central memory CD4+ T cells from blood. This chain joins TRBV14 and TRBJ1-1; D gene uncertain. This CDR3 reads CASSQDYPMNTEAFF. The CDR3 nucleotides read TGTGCCAGCAGCCAAGATTACCCAATGAACACTGAAGCTTTCTTT.